The 22 T cell receptor beta chains given below trace back to one sample, sequenced in a study of blood T cells in healthy people across ages. The second PCR ran about 6 to 11 cycles with a sample-barcoded 5' primer and J-beta primers. Each CDR3 protein gets one entry after TCRdb re-called the 5' RACE reads with MiXCR. Of around 1,000,000 distinct CDR3 sequences listed, roughly 24% are singletons. This sample also belongs to another study, concerning T cells of mothers and their children.

Sequencing was carried out using blood. The receptor source for this set is a girl aged 2 to 9 in good health.

This clonotype has just a few counts. The chain recombines TRBV6-2 or TRBV6-3 with TRBJ2-5; 7 bases fit TRBD1. The V gene end was trimmed by 8 bases and the J gene end by 5 bases; junction bases not matched to a gene: 23. The CDR3 runs to 18 residues. Germline CDR1 MNHEY, CDR2 SVGEGT. Here the CDR3 reads CASGRGQEASSLGETQYF. Here the CDR3 DNA reads TGTGCCAGCGGCCGTGGACAGGAGGCGAGCTCCCTAGGGGAGACCCAGTACTTC.

The V gene is TRBV2, the J gene TRBJ2-1; D gene unclear. CDR1 SNHLY and CDR2 FYNNEI come from the germline V gene. The CDR3 loop spans 12 amino acids. The V and J ends lost 3 bases and 12 bases respectively, with 12 bases between them. As DNA, the CDR3 is TGTGCCAGCAGTGACCTCAGTGCCGGGCAGTTCTTC. Translating it yields CASSDLSAGQFF.

This sequence joins TRBV9 and TRBJ2-4; the D is unclear. CDR1 and CDR2 (germline): SGDLS, YYNGEE. CDR3 length: 17 residues. The germline V and J ends were trimmed by 0 bases and 3 bases, with 16 bases remaining between them. The CDR3 here is CASSVVFSVMDKNIQYF. CDR3 DNA sequence: TGTGCCAGCAGCGTAGTATTTTCGGTTATGGACAAAAACATTCAGTACTTC.

V and J are TRBV25-1 and TRBJ2-5; D call uncertain. CDR3 size: 12 residues. V was cut by 4 bases and J by 5 bases, with 8 bases left in between. CDR1 and CDR2 (germline): MGHDK, SYGVNS. The CDR3, as DNA: TGTGCCAGCAGTGCTTCTTGGGAGACCCAGTACTTC. Amino acid sequence: CASSASWETQYF.

This chain uses TRBV7-9 with TRBJ2-5, with 11 bases identical to TRBD2. CDR1 SEHNR and CDR2 FQNEAQ come from the germline V gene (reference sequence). V lost 2 bases to trimming and J lost 2 bases; unmatched junction nucleotides: 4. This CDR3 contains 16 residues. CDR3: CASSLTLAGVQETQYF. DNA for the CDR3: TGTGCCAGCAGCTTAACACTAGCGGGAGTTCAAGAGACCCAGTACTTC.

This clonotype was observed a few times. The chain employs TRBV12-3 or TRBV12-4 and TRBJ2-5; no definite D call. This CDR3 contains 14 residues. V dropped 4 bases and J dropped 2 bases, with 11 bases sitting between them. As DNA, the CDR3 is TGTGCCAGCAGTTGGGGATATTTTCAAGAGACCCAGTACTTC. It specifies CASSWGYFQETQYF.

V is TRBV6-5 and J is TRBJ2-5, with a weak D call TRBD2 (6 bases). The CDR3 runs 11 residues. Germline V CDR1 and CDR2: MNHEY, SVGAGI. Trimming removed 5 bases from V and 11 bases from J, with 12 bases in between. DNA of the CDR3: TGTGCCAGCAGTAATACGGGGGAGCAGTACTTC. Translation gives CASSNTGEQYF.

This clonotype was observed a handful of times. A read error may produce the germline difference seen at one junction end. V and J are TRBV13 and TRBJ2-7, with D perhaps TRBD1 (6 bases). CDR1 PRHDT and CDR2 FYEKMQ come from the germline V gene (reference sequence). CDR3 length equals 11 residues. The CDR3 loop reads CARSLQGRQYF. The DNA for the CDR3 is TGTGCCCGCAGCCTACAGGGAAGGCAGTACTTC.

J is TRBJ2-5 and V is TRBV6-2 or TRBV6-3; unclear D gene. The CDR3 spans 13 residues. Trimming shortened V by 2 bases and J by 2 bases, and 6 bases separated the two germline ends. Germline V gives CDR1 MNHEY, CDR2 SVGEGT. CDR3 residues: CASSYPNQETQYF. The CDR3 DNA sequence: TGTGCCAGCAGTTACCCCAATCAAGAGACCCAGTACTTC.

The chain joins TRBV28 to TRBJ1-4, with 8 bases that match TRBD1. Germline lookup yields CDR1 MDHEN and CDR2 SYDVKM. V gave up 5 bases and J gave up 8 bases; unmatched junction bases: 7. CDR3 length: 14 residues. Here the CDR3 reads CASSTQGVGEKLFF. The CDR3 DNA reads as TGTGCCAGCAGTACACAGGGGGTCGGGGAAAAACTGTTTTTT.

The chain recombines TRBV6-2 or TRBV6-3 with TRBJ2-1, with TRBD2 identical over 13 bases. This CDR3 comprises 19 residues. Germline loops: CDR1 MNHEY, CDR2 SVGEGT. The junction had 15 bases not matched to a gene; V was cut back by 4 bases and J by 6 bases. The CDR3 DNA follows: TGTGCCAGCAGTTCCCCGAGACTAGCGGGGGGTAGGGTACTCAATGAGCAGTTCTTC. Translation: CASSSPRLAGGRVLNEQFF.

This clonotype was found a few times. The genes are TRBV7-2 and TRBJ2-7; D is perhaps TRBD1 (6 bases). Trimming stripped 3 bases from V and 0 bases from J, with 9 bases between. Looked up from germline, CDR1 is SGHTA and CDR2 is FQGNSA. This CDR3 spans 14 amino acids. The CDR3 region is CASSFQQGSYEQYF. The CDR3 bases are TGTGCCAGCAGCTTTCAACAGGGCTCCTACGAGCAGTACTTC.

A word on this clonotype: At one end the junction does not follow the germline gene, possibly because of a read error. The chain uses TRBV11-3 and TRBJ2-1; D gene ambiguous. This CDR3 has 16 amino acids. In germline, CDR1 is SGHNT, CDR2 YENEEA. The CDR3 is CASSDSYYGGDNEQFF. CDR3 in DNA: TGCGCCAGCAGCGACTCGTACTATGGCGGAGACAATGAGCAGTTCTTC.

This clonotype was recorded a few times. The V and J genes are TRBV4-2 and TRBJ2-1, with a possible D match to TRBD2 (6 bases). CDR1 and CDR2 from the germline V gene are LGHNA and YNFKEQ. V was cut by 1 base and J by 3 bases, with 16 bases left in between. The CDR3 runs 17 residues. The CDR3 coding sequence is TGTGCCAGCAGCCAAGCACCGAAGGGAGGTCACTACAATGAGCAGTTCTTC. Protein sequence: CASSQAPKGGHYNEQFF.

This clonotype was seen at least ten times. V is TRBV7-3 and J is TRBJ2-5; TRBD2 aligns across 13 bases. The germline V gene has CDR1 SGHTA and CDR2 FQGTGA. This CDR3 contains 15 residues. The ends lost 4 bases at V and 5 bases at J; junction bases unmatched: 4. CDR3 region: CASSSLAGGLETQYF. For the CDR3, the DNA is TGTGCCAGCAGCTCACTAGCGGGAGGGCTTGAGACCCAGTACTTC. The whole variable domain, remainder taken from reference TRBV7-3 and TRBJ2-5, is GAGVSQTPSNKVTEKGKYVELRCDPISGHTALYWYRQSLGQGPEFLIYFQGTGAADDSGLPNDRFFAVRPEGSVSTLKIQRTERGDSAVYLCASSSLAGGLETQYFGPGTRLLVL.

This clonotype appeared once. The J gene is TRBJ2-7, the V gene TRBV6-5; D possibly corresponds to TRBD2 (5 bases). In germline, CDR1 is MNHEY, CDR2 SVGAGI. V dropped 6 bases and J dropped 5 bases, with 8 bases sitting between them. This CDR3 region has 11 residues. CDR3 DNA: TGTGCCAGCAGAGTAGCGAACGAGCAGTACTTC. As protein: CASRVANEQYF.

The chain links TRBV29-1 to TRBJ2-7; D may correspond to TRBD1 or TRBD2 (6 bases each). V dropped 1 base and J dropped 4 bases, with 14 bases sitting between them. The CDR3 covers 14 residues. Germline CDR1 reads SQVTM; CDR2 reads ANQGSEA. The CDR3 bases are TGCAGCGTTGAAGGGGGGGCCCTAGAGTACGAGCAGTACTTC. Residues: CSVEGGALEYEQYF.

This chain links TRBV5-6 with TRBJ2-3, with D unclear. The germline V gene has CDR1 SGHDT and CDR2 YYEEEE. The V gene lost 1 base and the J gene lost 4 bases, with 10 bases spanning the gap. The CDR3 contains 14 residues. The CDR3 nucleotides are TGTGCCAGCAGCTTGAACGCGATGGCAGATACGCAGTATTTT. Protein: CASSLNAMADTQYF.

This clonotype was counted only a few times. The rearrangement uses TRBV29-1 and TRBJ1-3; 7 bases map to TRBD1. This CDR3 has 14 amino acids. J was trimmed by 3 bases and V by 0 bases; bases with no gene match: 2. The V gene's germline CDR1 is SQVTM and CDR2 ANQGSEA. The CDR3 bases are TGCAGCGTTGAAGACCAGGGGGATGGAAACACCATATATTTT. Translating gives CSVEDQGDGNTIYF.

This clonotype was recorded a few times. The V gene is TRBV29-1, the J gene TRBJ2-5; D is unresolved. V was clipped by 7 bases and J by 2 bases, with 17 bases between them. CDR3 length: 14 amino acids. Germline V gene sequence: CDR1 SQVTM, CDR2 ANQGSEA. Here the CDR3 reads CSAEGETLQETQYF. The CDR3 DNA sequence: TGCAGCGCGGAAGGAGAAACCTTACAAGAGACCCAGTACTTC.

V and J are TRBV4-1 and TRBJ1-4; 7 positions agree with TRBD1. Germline V gene sequence: CDR1 MGHRA, CDR2 YSYEKL. The CDR3 extends over 16 amino acids. The V and J ends lost 0 bases and 7 bases, in that order; junction bases with no gene match: 8. The CDR3 protein is CASSQDRSQGGEKLFF. DNA of the CDR3: TGCGCCAGCAGCCAAGATCGATCGCAGGGGGGTGAAAAACTGTTTTTT.

This clonotype was seen only a few times. The rearrangement joins TRBV7-6 to TRBJ2-5, with 13 positions matching TRBD2. The closer fit of TRBJ2-1 to the DNA end suggests the J call may be wrong. Germline V CDR1 and CDR2: SGHVS, FNYEAQ. The CDR3 spans 16 residues. Written as DNA, the CDR3 is TGTGCCAGCAGCCCGAGGACTAGCGGGAGTAGCGATGAGCAGTTCTTC. Its protein product is CASSPRTSGSSDEQFF.